The 27 T cell receptor beta chains listed next were all sequenced from one sample in a study of siplizumab effects on memory and regulatory T cells. Clones were sequenced by immunoSEQ multiplex PCR, and TCRdb holds only the in-frame ones, with some missing. The sample has 85,000 to 130,000 clones; over 90% are singletons. Material: Tregs sorted from blood. Source of these receptors: a human donor in good health.

The rearrangement uses TRBV9 and TRBJ2-3; maybe TRBD2 (6 bases). The V and J ends lost 0 bases and 1 base respectively, with 9 bases between them. CDR1 is SGDLS and CDR2 is YYNGEE in the germline V gene. The CDR3 runs to 15 residues. In DNA, the CDR3 is TGTGCCAGCAGCGTAGGCCCTAGCGGCACAGATACGCAGTATTTT. Amino acid sequence: CASSVGPSGTDTQYF.

V usage is TRBV20-1 and J usage is TRBJ1-4; D is perhaps TRBD1 (5 bases). Deletions cut 5 bases from V and 13 bases from J, with 14 bases between. Germline lookup yields CDR1 DFQATT and CDR2 SNEGSKA (reference sequence). The CDR3 extends over 11 amino acids. The DNA of the CDR3 is TGCAGTGCTTCTCGGACATCCTTACTGTTTTTT. This encodes CSASRTSLLFF.

The gene calls are TRBV28 and TRBJ2-5, with TRBD1 identical over 8 bases. CDR3 length equals 17 residues. From germline, CDR1 is MDHEN and CDR2 SYDVKM. V shed 5 bases, J shed 7 bases, and the junction held 18 bases outside the gene matches. CDR3 DNA: TGTGCCAGCAGTACATATGTAGGACAGGGCGGTAGGGTGACCCAGTACTTC. Translated: CASSTYVGQGGRVTQYF.

This clone was counted a single time. V usage is TRBV7-2 and J usage is TRBJ1-5; D call uncertain. V shed 8 bases and J shed 2 bases, with 13 bases lying between them. Germline V gives CDR1 SGHTA, CDR2 FQGNSA. This CDR3 is built from 14 residues. The CDR3 DNA follows: TGTGCCAGCGGAAACCCCGGGGGCAATCAGCCCCAGCATTTT. This codes for CASGNPGGNQPQHF.

The J gene is TRBJ2-1, the V gene TRBV7-9; D is uncertain. The V end was cut by 2 bases, the J end by 8 bases, with 4 bases between. This CDR3 comprises 11 residues. CDR1 and CDR2 (germline): SEHNR, FQNEAQ (reference sequence). The CDR3 loop is CASSLLYEQFF. The CDR3 DNA is TGTGCCAGCAGCTTACTGTATGAGCAGTTCTTC.

J is TRBJ2-2 and V is TRBV18; 10 nucleotides line up with TRBD1. The CDR3 runs 15 residues. Germline CDR1 and CDR2: KGHSH and LQKENI. V was pared by 6 bases and J by 3 bases, with 4 bases of the junction left unmatched. CDR3 protein: CASSDRGADTGELFF. CDR3 nucleotide sequence: TGTGCCAGCTCGGACAGGGGGGCTGACACCGGGGAGCTGTTTTTT.

J is TRBJ1-2 and V is TRBV29-1; D remains ambiguous. The CDR3 length is 12 residues. V lost 4 bases to trimming and J lost 4 bases, with 10 bases between them. Germline loops: CDR1 SQVTM, CDR2 ANQGSEA. The CDR3 DNA reads TGCAGCGTTGCTGTCTGGGCCTATGGCTACACCTTC. Residues: CSVAVWAYGYTF.

This chain connects TRBV11-3 to TRBJ1-2; D is possibly TRBD1 (5 bases). Germline CDR1 and CDR2: SGHNT and YENEEA. The V end lost 4 bases, the J end lost 0 bases, and 6 bases lay between the germline ends. CDR3 length equals 13 residues. The DNA for the CDR3 is TGTGCCAGCAGCTCAGGGCCTAACTATGGCTACACCTTC. Translation gives CASSSGPNYGYTF.

The count of this clone is one. The V gene is TRBV4-1, the J gene TRBJ2-3; the D call may be TRBD1 or TRBD2 (6 bases each). Germline CDR1 and CDR2: MGHRA and YSYEKL. The CDR3 covers 16 residues. V was clipped by 4 bases and J by 0 bases, with 14 bases between them. The CDR3 loop is CASSRSWGASTDTQYF. CDR3 DNA sequence: TGCGCCAGCAGCCGCTCTTGGGGGGCTAGCACAGATACGCAGTATTTT.

This rearrangement joins TRBV6-5 to TRBJ1-1, with TRBD1 matching over 9 bases. V dropped 6 bases and J dropped 3; count of bases not matched to a gene: 8. This CDR3 region has 15 residues. From germline, CDR1 is MNHEY and CDR2 SVGAGI. The CDR3 DNA is TGTGCCAGCAGCACAGGGGGCGTAAGGTACACTGAAGCTTTCTTT. Translating gives CASSTGGVRYTEAFF.

The V call is TRBV7-9, the J call TRBJ1-1; no firm D call. V lost 5 bases, J lost 11 bases, and 12 bases lay in between. The germline CDR1 and CDR2 sequences are SEHNR and FQNEAQ (reference sequence). This CDR3 comprises 11 residues. In DNA form, the CDR3 reads TGTGCCAGCAGCGAACAGCTGCAGGCTTTCTTT. Translating it yields CASSEQLQAFF.

The gene calls are TRBV5-1 and TRBJ1-5, with 9 bases lining up with TRBD1. The CDR3 covers 16 residues. Germline V gene sequence: CDR1 SGHRS, CDR2 YFSETQ. V was pared by 4 bases and J by 8 bases, with 13 bases of the junction left unmatched. CDR3: CASSKGQGGTSEPQHF. In DNA form, the CDR3 reads TGCGCCAGCAGCAAGGGACAGGGAGGCACATCAGAGCCCCAGCATTTT. The full variable domain, its missing parts supplied by reference TRBV5-1 and TRBJ1-5, is KAGVTQTPRYLIKTRGQQVTLSCSPISGHRSVSWYQQTPGQGLQFLFEYFSETQRNKGNFPGRFSGRQFSNSRSEMNVSTLELGDSALYLCASSKGQGGTSEPQHFGDGTRLSIL.

CDR3 amino acids: CASSQAGVSTDTQYF. CDR3 sequence (DNA): TGTGCCAGCAGCCAAGCGGGGGTTAGCACAGATACGCAGTATTTT. This chain uses TRBV4-2 with TRBJ2-3; TRBD2 is a possible D gene (6 bases). CDR1 LGHNA and CDR2 YNFKEQ come from the germline V gene. This CDR3 spans 15 amino acids. Between the trimmed V and J ends, which lost 1 base and 0 bases, there was a span of 8 bases.

The rearrangement joins TRBV5-1 to TRBJ2-7, with 11 bases identical to TRBD2. The CDR3 length is 14 residues. CDR1 and CDR2 from the germline V gene are SGHRS and YFSETQ. The V segment lost 4 bases and the J segment 6 bases; nucleotides outside the gene matches: 6. CDR3 in amino acids: CASSDSGRVGEQYF. CDR3 nucleotides: TGCGCCAGCAGCGATAGCGGGAGGGTGGGCGAGCAGTACTTC.

The CDR3 protein is CSALLAWEQYF. CDR3 sequence (DNA): TGCAGTGCCCTCCTGGCGTGGGAGCAGTACTTC. The chain links TRBV20-1 to TRBJ2-7; D gene ambiguous. The CDR3 runs to 11 residues. V shed 6 bases and J shed 7 bases, with 13 bases lying between them. The germline V gene encodes CDR1 DFQATT and CDR2 SNEGSKA (reference sequence).

The chain recombines TRBV6-1 with TRBJ2-3; 10 bases agree with TRBD2. Per germline, CDR1 MNHNS and CDR2 SASEGT. The CDR3 is made up of 13 amino acids. V dropped 5 bases and J dropped 8; count of bases not matched to a gene: 4. The CDR3 DNA follows: TGTGCCAGCAGTTCCCTAGCGGGGGTTACGCAGTATTTT. Translating gives CASSSLAGVTQYF.

This clone appeared a single time. This chain uses TRBV11-3 with TRBJ2-7; tentatively, D is TRBD2 (6 bases). Germline V lookup: CDR1 SGHNT, CDR2 YENEEA. V lost 2 bases and J 3 bases, leaving 11 bases between the germline ends. This CDR3 has 14 residues. CDR3 DNA sequence: TGTGCCAGCAGCTTAATGACGGGGGTCTACGAGCAGTACTTC. Protein: CASSLMTGVYEQYF.

J is TRBJ2-3 and V is TRBV20-1; no clear D. Trimming took 6 bases from V and 8 from J, leaving 12 bases between them. The CDR3 totals 11 residues. From germline, CDR1 is DFQATT and CDR2 SNEGSKA (reference sequence). CDR3 protein: CSASPAVTQYF. In DNA, the CDR3 is TGCAGTGCCAGTCCGGCGGTTACGCAGTATTTT.

The chain carries TRBV7-2 and TRBJ1-5; TRBD1 agrees at 8 bases. Germline V gene sequence: CDR1 SGHTA, CDR2 FQGNSA. After removal of 5 bases from V and 0 bases from J, the junction contained 6 bases not matched to a gene. The CDR3 contains 16 residues. CDR3 loop: CASSPQDRDSNQPQHF. The CDR3 nucleotides are TGTGCCAGCAGCCCCCAGGACAGGGATAGCAATCAGCCCCAGCATTTT.

A single count supports this clone. The V call is TRBV5-1, the J call TRBJ2-1, with 12 bases lining up with TRBD2. The germline gives CDR1 SGHRS, CDR2 YFSETQ. CDR3 size: 16 residues. Trimming removed 0 bases from V and 7 bases from J; junction bases left unmatched: 5. CDR3 in amino acids: CASSLVGTSGLNEQFF. The CDR3 DNA sequence: TGCGCCAGCAGCTTGGTTGGGACTAGCGGGCTTAATGAGCAGTTCTTC.

This sequence joins TRBV18 and TRBJ2-6; D is ambiguous. The CDR3 loop spans 14 amino acids. Trimming stripped 5 bases from V and 2 bases from J, with 7 bases between. Germline CDR1 reads KGHSH; CDR2 reads LQKENI. The CDR3 region is CASSITPGANVLTF. The CDR3 DNA is TGTGCCAGCTCAATTACCCCTGGGGCCAACGTCCTGACTTTC. Filled out from reference TRBV18 and TRBJ2-6, the complete variable domain reads NAGVMQNPRHLVRRRGQEARLRCSPMKGHSHVYWYRQLPEEGLKFMVYLQKENIIDESGMPKERFSAEFPKEGPSILRIQQVVRGDSAAYFCASSITPGANVLTFGAGSRLTVL.

In its sample, this clone was seen a few times. CDR3 nucleotide sequence: TGTGCCAGTAGTATGAGCCCAGCAGGGTTAAGGGAAAAACTGTTTTTT. Protein sequence: CASSMSPAGLREKLFF. This chain links TRBV19 with TRBJ1-4, with D perhaps TRBD1 (5 bases). From germline, CDR1 is LNHDA and CDR2 SQIVND (reference sequence). V lost 3 bases to trimming and J lost 8 bases, with 19 bases between them. The CDR3 has 16 amino acids. Full variable domain (rest looked up from reference TRBV19 and TRBJ1-4): DGGITQSPKYLFRKEGQNVTLSCEQNLNHDAMYWYRQDPGQGLRLIYYSQIVNDFQKGDIAEGYSVSREKKESFPLTVTSAQKNPTAFYLCASSMSPAGLREKLFFGSGTQLSVL.

This sequence joins TRBV20-1 and TRBJ1-2; possibly TRBD1 for D (6 bases). Germline CDR1 reads DFQATT; CDR2 reads SNEGSKA (reference sequence). The CDR3 is 11 amino acids. The V gene lost 6 bases and the J gene lost 7 bases, with 12 bases spanning the gap. The CDR3 DNA follows: TGCAGTGCCACCCCAGGGGTTGGCTACACCTTC. Its protein product is CSATPGVGYTF.

This clone turned up a few times. The chain joins TRBV6-4 to TRBJ1-2; no reliable D call. This CDR3 has 12 residues. CDR1 MRHNA and CDR2 SNTAGT come from the germline V gene. Trimming left V 2 bases short and J 8 bases short, with 9 bases between. The CDR3, as DNA: TGTGCCAGCAGTGACCCCAATGGGGGCTACACCTTC. It specifies CASSDPNGGYTF.

This clone occurred once. V gene TRBV7-6 combines with J gene TRBJ2-3; 11 nucleotides line up with TRBD2. Germline V gene data show CDR1 as SGHVS and CDR2 as FNYEAQ. This CDR3 is built from 14 residues. V gave up 5 bases and J gave up 7 bases; unmatched junction bases: 5. The CDR3 nucleotides are TGTGCCAGCAGCCGTAGCGGGGGGGCACATACGCAGTATTTT. Amino acid sequence: CASSRSGGAHTQYF.

The V and J genes are TRBV5-1 and TRBJ2-5; 8 bases line up with TRBD1. Looked up from germline, CDR1 is SGHRS and CDR2 is YFSETQ. This CDR3 contains 15 residues. V lost 0 bases and J lost 5; bases outside the gene matches: 6. The CDR3 region has the DNA TGCGCCAGCAGCTTGGGTGGGACAGGAGGCGAGACCCAGTACTTC. It encodes CASSLGGTGGETQYF. The full variable domain, with the rest looked up from reference TRBV5-1 and TRBJ2-5, is KAGVTQTPRYLIKTRGQQVTLSCSPISGHRSVSWYQQTPGQGLQFLFEYFSETQRNKGNFPGRFSGRQFSNSRSEMNVSTLELGDSALYLCASSLGGTGGETQYFGPGTRLLVL.

The chain is built from TRBV30 and TRBJ1-3; D may be TRBD1 (6 bases). Germline V gives CDR1 GTSNPN, CDR2 SVGIG (reference sequence). The ends were cut back, 0 bases at V and 4 bases at J, with 10 bases in the middle. This CDR3 is 14 amino acids long. This CDR3 is CAWSVRGGGNTIYF. The CDR3 bases are TGTGCCTGGAGTGTACGAGGGGGAGGAAACACCATATATTTT.